The 27 T cell receptor beta chains presented below share a single source sample, sequenced in a study of response to subunit inactivated influenza vaccine. TCRdb reprocessed the RT-PCR reads via MiXCR and lists one record per CDR3 protein. The table lists 540,000 or so distinct CDR3 sequences, 10% to 15% of them singletons. Sequencing used PBMCs from blood, obtained around seven weeks after vaccination. These receptors all stem from a man over 45 who received an inactivated influenza vaccine.

This clonotype was counted between two and nine times. DNA of the CDR3: TGCGCCAGCAGCTTGCCGGACGGGACCCAGTACTTC. This gives the protein CASSLPDGTQYF. This chain joins TRBV5-1 and TRBJ2-5; D is uncertain. Germline V CDR1 and CDR2: SGHRS, YFSETQ. The CDR3 has 12 amino acids. V lost 1 base to trimming and J lost 7 bases, with 8 bases between them. Based on the CDR3 plus reference TRBV5-1 and TRBJ2-5, the full variable domain is KAGVTQTPRYLIKTRGQQVTLSCSPISGHRSVSWYQQTPGQGLQFLFEYFSETQRNKGNFPGRFSGRQFSNSRSEMNVSTLELGDSALYLCASSLPDGTQYFGPGTRLLVL.

There are a few counts of this clonotype. The CDR3 DNA sequence: TGTGCCAGCAGCCCGATGACAGGCTACTCTGGGGCCAACGTCCTGACTTTC. Translated: CASSPMTGYSGANVLTF. The chain uses TRBV5-6 and TRBJ2-6; D is perhaps TRBD1 (6 bases). CDR1 is SGHDT, CDR2 YYEEEE, per germline. The CDR3 loop spans 17 amino acids. Trimming removed 4 bases from V and 0 bases from J, with 14 bases in between.

At least ten counts were recorded for this clonotype. The chain combines TRBV7-2 with TRBJ2-1; D is possibly TRBD2 (6 bases). This CDR3 is built from 15 residues. Trimming took off 2 bases at V and 8 bases at J, with 16 bases between the two ends. CDR1 SGHTA and CDR2 FQGNSA come from the germline V gene. The CDR3 loop is CASSLTGLPRDEQFF. CDR3 DNA: TGTGCCAGCAGCTTAACGGGACTCCCTAGGGATGAGCAGTTCTTC.

The genes are TRBV6-2 or TRBV6-3 and TRBJ2-1; D may be TRBD1 (5 bases). There are 16 residues in the CDR3. Looked up from germline, CDR1 is MNHEY and CDR2 is SVGEGT. The V and J ends lost 1 base and 1 base respectively, with 11 bases between them. In nucleotides, the CDR3 is TGTGCCAGCAGTTACTTTGCAGGGTTGTCCTACAATGAGCAGTTCTTC. Protein sequence: CASSYFAGLSYNEQFF.

This clonotype was observed a few times. J is TRBJ2-5 and V is TRBV10-3; D is perhaps TRBD2 (7 bases). Trimming cost V 0 bases and J 2 bases, with 10 bases left between them. Looked up from germline, CDR1 is ENHRY and CDR2 is SYGVKD. This CDR3 comprises 15 residues. The DNA of the CDR3 is TGTGCCATCAGTGAGTCCGGGGGGCCACAAGAGACCCAGTACTTC. Translating gives CAISESGGPQETQYF.

This clonotype was counted only a few times. The CDR3 loop is CSVKRGGGTDTQYF. For the CDR3, the DNA is TGCAGTGTTAAGCGGGGGGGGGGCACAGATACGCAGTATTTT. This chain links TRBV20-1 with TRBJ2-3, with 10 bases aligning to TRBD2. The V gene end was trimmed by 7 bases and the J gene end by 1 base; junction bases not matched to a gene: 5. Germline V gene data show CDR1 as DFQATT and CDR2 as SNEGSKA (reference sequence). The CDR3 loop spans 14 amino acids.

The genes are TRBV5-5 and TRBJ2-5; 7 bases line up with TRBD1. The CDR3 totals 15 residues. In germline, CDR1 is SGHKS, CDR2 YYEKEE (reference sequence). Unmatched junction bases numbered 8, after V lost 1 base and J lost 5 bases. CDR3 nucleotide sequence: TGTGCCAGCAGCTTGTTAGAGGGGGCTAGGGAGACCCAGTACTTC. It translates to CASSLLEGARETQYF.

This chain connects TRBV6-2 or TRBV6-3 to TRBJ2-6; TRBD1 is a possible D gene (6 bases). CDR1 and CDR2 from the germline V gene are MNHEY and SVGEGT. The V end lost 2 bases, the J end lost 2 bases, and 10 bases lay between the germline ends. This CDR3 contains 16 residues. In DNA, the CDR3 is TGTGCCAGCAGTTACCGGACAGCCGCTGGGGCCAACGTCCTGACTTTC. Encoded protein: CASSYRTAAGANVLTF.

This clonotype was found a few times. The chain combines TRBV4-2 with TRBJ2-3, with 8 positions matching TRBD2. The CDR3 totals 12 residues. Germline CDR1 LGHNA, CDR2 YNFKEQ. The V and J ends lost 7 bases and 6 bases, in that order; junction bases with no gene match: 3. For the CDR3, the DNA is TGTGCCAGCACCCGGGGGGGTGATACGCAGTATTTT. Amino acid sequence: CASTRGGDTQYF.

This clonotype was observed a handful of times. The rearrangement joins TRBV7-2 to TRBJ2-7, with D perhaps TRBD2 (6 bases). This CDR3 has 13 residues. CDR1 and CDR2 from the germline V gene are SGHTA and FQGNSA. V was trimmed by 4 bases and J by 5 bases, leaving 12 bases between them. CDR3 nucleotides: TGTGCCAGCAGCTCTCGACTAGACAACGAGCAGTACTTC. Its protein is CASSSRLDNEQYF.

This clonotype was seen a few times. The rearrangement links TRBV20-1 to TRBJ1-1; 10 bases line up with TRBD1. The CDR3 extends over 15 amino acids. Germline V gene lookup returns CDR1 DFQATT and CDR2 SNEGSKA (reference sequence). V gave up 1 base and J gave up 2 bases; unmatched junction bases: 4. CDR3 coding DNA: TGCAGTGCTAGAGTTGGGACAGGGGTTAACACTGAAGCTTTCTTT. Protein sequence: CSARVGTGVNTEAFF.

There are many counts of this clonotype. The rearrangement links TRBV24-1 to TRBJ2-1; 8 bases align to TRBD2. Germline CDR1 and CDR2: KGHDR and SFDVKD. The CDR3 is 18 amino acids. V lost 4 bases, J lost 3 bases, and 13 bases stayed unmatched. This CDR3 reads CATSERGAGGANYNEQFF. CDR3 coding DNA: TGTGCCACCAGTGAGAGAGGGGCCGGGGGGGCTAACTACAATGAGCAGTTCTTC.

This clonotype has more than one count but fewer than ten. This sequence joins TRBV7-6 and TRBJ1-3; 9 bases are a match to TRBD1. Trimming cost V 4 bases and J 4 bases; bases outside gene matches: 5. This CDR3 is built from 15 residues. Germline lookup yields CDR1 SGHVS and CDR2 FNYEAQ. The CDR3 spells CASSSTGGGGNTIYF. In DNA form, the CDR3 reads TGTGCCAGCAGCTCCACAGGGGGCGGAGGAAACACCATATATTTT.

The gene calls are TRBV12-3 or TRBV12-4 and TRBJ2-5; D unclear. The CDR3 length is 13 residues. V was cut by 6 bases and J by 4 bases, with 12 bases left in between. CDR3 sequence (DNA): TGTGCCAGCAGCCCTTACGGGCCAGAGACCCAGTACTTC. It codes for CASSPYGPETQYF.

The chain uses TRBV18 and TRBJ1-3; no definite D call. This CDR3 contains 14 residues. V was cut by 2 bases and J by 0 bases, with 5 bases left in between. Looked up from germline, CDR1 is KGHSH and CDR2 is LQKENI. CDR3 nucleotide sequence: TGTGCCAGCTCACCAAGTGGCTCTGGAAACACCATATATTTT. Translated, it gives CASSPSGSGNTIYF.

The J gene is TRBJ2-7, the V gene TRBV28; a weak D match, TRBD2 (5 bases). This CDR3 is 14 amino acids long. The V gene's germline CDR1 is MDHEN and CDR2 SYDVKM. The V and J ends lost 6 bases and 6 bases respectively, with 18 bases between them. This CDR3 reads CASSPGPRSGEQYF. In nucleotides, the CDR3 is TGTGCCAGCAGCCCCGGGCCCCGAAGCGGCGAGCAGTACTTC.

At least ten counts were recorded for this clonotype. V and J are TRBV12-3 or TRBV12-4 and TRBJ2-2, with a tentative D call TRBD2 (7 bases). The germline V and J ends were trimmed by 8 bases and 2 bases, with 12 bases remaining between them. The CDR3 is made up of 14 amino acids. The CDR3 coding sequence is TGTGCCAGCCGTTCGGGGGGCAACACCGGGGAGCTGTTTTTT. The encoded protein is CASRSGGNTGELFF.

CDR3 region: CASSEIAYNEQFF. CDR3 nucleotide sequence: TGTGCCAGCAGTGAAATCGCTTACAATGAGCAGTTCTTC. The rearrangement links TRBV2 to TRBJ2-1; D is unclear. CDR3 size: 13 residues. Per germline, CDR1 SNHLY and CDR2 FYNNEI. The germline V and J ends were trimmed by 2 bases and 4 bases, with 6 bases remaining between them.

This clonotype was picked up many times. V is TRBV29-1 and J is TRBJ2-7; either TRBD1 or TRBD2 may fit D (6 bases each). The CDR3 length is 13 residues. The V gene lost 6 bases and the J gene lost 1 base, with 13 bases spanning the gap. Germline values: CDR1 SQVTM, CDR2 ANQGSEA. CDR3 DNA sequence: TGCAGCGTGAGGGGGGCGGATTCCTACGAGCAGTACTTC. Protein sequence: CSVRGADSYEQYF.

This clonotype has a count of ten or more. This chain joins TRBV7-2 and TRBJ1-5; D remains unclear. This CDR3 region has 13 residues. The germline V and J ends were trimmed by 1 base and 6 bases, with 7 bases remaining between them. Germline V gene data show CDR1 as SGHTA and CDR2 as FQGNSA. The CDR3 sequence is CASSLDDRQPQHF. Written as DNA, the CDR3 is TGTGCCAGCAGCTTAGACGATCGTCAGCCCCAGCATTTT. The full variable domain, its missing parts supplied by reference TRBV7-2 and TRBJ1-5, is GAGVSQSPSNKVTEKGKDVELRCDPISGHTALYWYRQSLGQGLEFLIYFQGNSAPDKSGLPSDRFSAERTGGSVSTLTIQRTQQEDSAVYLCASSLDDRQPQHFGDGTRLSIL.

V usage is TRBV28 and J usage is TRBJ2-5, with 15 bases aligning to TRBD2. This CDR3 comprises 16 residues. CDR1 and CDR2 from the germline V gene are MDHEN and SYDVKM. Trimming at V came to 6 bases and at J to 5 bases, leaving 7 bases not matched to a gene. The CDR3 DNA reads as TGTGCCAGCAGACGGGGACTAGCGGGGGGCGAGGAGACCCAGTACTTC. It codes for CASRRGLAGGEETQYF.

This clonotype was counted ten times or more. The CDR3 region has the DNA TGCAGTCATAGCAAACCTGATAGCACAGATACGCAGTATTTT. Translated: CSHSKPDSTDTQYF. This sequence joins TRBV20-1 and TRBJ2-3, with no clear D. In germline, CDR1 is DFQATT, CDR2 SNEGSKA (reference sequence). The CDR3 has 14 amino acids. Trimming removed 8 bases from V and 0 bases from J, with 15 bases in between.

This CDR3 reads CASSYSGEPPPNEQFF. CDR3 bases: TGTGCCAGCAGTTACTCCGGAGAACCTCCTCCCAATGAGCAGTTCTTC. The chain carries TRBV6-5 and TRBJ2-1, with D uncertain. Germline CDR1 reads MNHEY; CDR2 reads SVGAGI. The CDR3 is 16 amino acids. V was shortened by 0 bases and J by 6 bases, with 15 bases between the two germline ends.

Ten or more counts support this clonotype. The rearrangement links TRBV4-3 to TRBJ2-5; 10 bases fit TRBD2. V shed 1 base, J shed 4 bases, and the junction held 9 bases outside the gene matches. CDR1 is LGHNA and CDR2 is YSLEER in the germline V gene. There are 17 residues in the CDR3. For the CDR3, the DNA is TGCGCCAGCAGCCAAGTTTATGGAGCGGGGGGGTCAGAGACCCAGTACTTC. Its protein is CASSQVYGAGGSETQYF.

The chain uses TRBV4-3 and TRBJ2-1, with 12 nucleotides matching TRBD2. CDR3 length: 17 residues. The V gene end was trimmed by 0 bases and the J gene end by 9 bases; junction bases not matched to a gene: 9. The germline V gene has CDR1 LGHNA and CDR2 YSLEER. The CDR3 spells CASSQDLLAGGRSEQFF. The DNA for the CDR3 is TGCGCCAGCAGCCAAGATCTCCTAGCGGGGGGGCGGAGTGAGCAGTTCTTC.

This clonotype was counted at least ten times. The genes are TRBV20-1 and TRBJ1-1, with D unresolved. From germline, CDR1 is DFQATT and CDR2 SNEGSKA (reference sequence). The germline V and J ends were trimmed by 1 base and 1 base, with 7 bases remaining between them. This CDR3 spans 13 amino acids. In DNA, the CDR3 is TGCAGTGCTAGAGGGCAGAAGAACACTGAAGCTTTCTTT. Amino acids: CSARGQKNTEAFF.

This clonotype was seen ten or more times. The chain uses TRBV5-1 and TRBJ2-3; the match to TRBD2 covers 7 bases. Losses at the gene ends were 0 bases for V and 5 bases for J; bases not matched to a gene: 3. The CDR3 spans 14 residues. Germline-derived CDR1 and CDR2 are SGHRS and YFSETQ. The CDR3 sequence: CASSLVVAGDTQYF. The CDR3 DNA is TGCGCCAGCAGCTTGGTCGTAGCGGGAGATACGCAGTATTTT.